The 13 T cell receptor beta chains listed next were all sequenced from one sample in a study of response to subunit inactivated influenza vaccine. TCRdb passed the RT-PCR reads through MiXCR, listing each CDR3 protein once. The sample includes about 520,000 distinct CDR3 sequences, around 25% of them seen just once. The sample in question was CD4+ T cells sorted from PBMCs, obtained 5 days after vaccination. The receptors were sampled from a man aged 50 or older who received an inactivated influenza vaccine.

V is TRBV10-1 and J is TRBJ2-5, with 11 bases aligning to TRBD1. Germline CDR1 WNHNN, CDR2 SYGVQD (reference sequence). The CDR3 is 13 amino acids. Trimming removed 2 bases from V and 9 bases from J; junction bases left unmatched: 2. CDR3 in DNA: TGCGCCAGCAGTGAGAGGACAGGGGGCCCCCAGTACTTC. Protein product: CASSERTGGPQYF.

This clonotype was recorded a few times. The chain combines TRBV13 with TRBJ2-7; 7 positions match TRBD2. Germline CDR1 is PRHDT and CDR2 is FYEKMQ (reference sequence). J gave up 5 bases and V 5 bases, and 12 bases lay outside the gene matches. The CDR3 consists of 15 residues. The CDR3 loop is CASSRTPGGFDEQYF. The DNA for the CDR3 is TGTGCCAGCAGCCGAACCCCCGGGGGGTTCGACGAGCAGTACTTC.

This clonotype was found a few times. The J gene is TRBJ2-7, the V gene TRBV10-3, with 7 positions matching TRBD1. The V and J ends lost 3 bases and 9 bases, in that order; junction bases with no gene match: 5. Germline loops: CDR1 ENHRY, CDR2 SYGVKD. The CDR3 sequence is 12 residues long. CDR3 bases: TGTGCCATCAGTGAACCCGAGGGGGCGCAGTACTTC. It is translated as CAISEPEGAQYF.

The chain couples TRBV29-1 to TRBJ2-1, with D perhaps matching TRBD2 (5 bases). Trimming pared 7 bases from V and 1 base from J, leaving 17 bases between. This CDR3 has 15 residues. Looked up from germline, CDR1 is SQVTM and CDR2 is ANQGSEA. The CDR3 DNA sequence: TGCAGCGCAGCAGCCTACGAGGGTTCCTACAATGAGCAGTTCTTC. Translation gives CSAAAYEGSYNEQFF.

This chain links TRBV4-3 with TRBJ2-1; D perhaps matches TRBD2 (5 bases). The ends were cut back, 1 base at V and 2 bases at J, with 12 bases in the middle. Germline CDR1 and CDR2: LGHNA and YSLEER. The CDR3 covers 16 residues. CDR3 residues: CASSQGLLDAYNEQFF. The CDR3 DNA reads TGCGCCAGCAGCCAAGGGTTACTAGATGCCTACAATGAGCAGTTCTTC.

The V gene is TRBV20-1, the J gene TRBJ2-7; TRBD1 aligns across 8 bases. Germline CDR1 reads DFQATT; CDR2 reads SNEGSKA (reference sequence). CDR3 length: 15 amino acids. V lost 0 bases and J lost 5; bases outside the gene matches: 9. CDR3 coding DNA: TGCAGTGCTAGAGATTTGGCAGGGGGCTTCGACGAGCAGTACTTC. Translated, it gives CSARDLAGGFDEQYF.

This clonotype was detected only a few times. The V and J genes are TRBV11-2 and TRBJ2-1; 9 bases agree with TRBD2. This CDR3 contains 20 residues. CDR1 SGHAT and CDR2 FQNNGV come from the germline V gene. V shed 1 base, J shed 4 bases, and the junction held 17 bases outside the gene matches. The CDR3 coding sequence is TGTGCCAGCAGCTTAGTGGAAAGCGGACTAGCGAGACACCATTACAATGAGCAGTTCTTC. Translated: CASSLVESGLARHHYNEQFF.

This clonotype has a handful of counts. This chain connects TRBV29-1 to TRBJ2-5, with D possibly matching TRBD1 (6 bases). The CDR3 is 12 residues long. Germline V gives CDR1 SQVTM, CDR2 ANQGSEA. V was clipped by 5 bases and J by 0 bases, with 7 bases between them. The CDR3 is CSVRTDQETQYF. The CDR3 coding sequence is TGCAGCGTTCGGACAGACCAAGAGACCCAGTACTTC.

The rearrangement uses TRBV5-1 and TRBJ2-1; D remains unclear. Per the germline V gene, CDR1 is SGHRS and CDR2 is YFSETQ. Trimming left V 1 base short and J 4 bases short, with 6 bases between. CDR3 length equals 13 residues. CDR3 residues: CASSLQEYNEQFF. The CDR3 nucleotides are TGCGCCAGCAGCTTGCAGGAGTACAATGAGCAGTTCTTC.

The chain employs TRBV14 and TRBJ2-5; D not resolved. Looked up from germline, CDR1 is SGHDN and CDR2 is FVKESK. V was clipped by 6 bases and J by 4 bases, with 9 bases between them. The CDR3 is 12 amino acids. The CDR3 bases are TGTGCCAGCAGTGCATTCGGAGAGACCCAGTACTTC. Translated, it gives CASSAFGETQYF.

This clonotype came up a few times. The chain combines TRBV20-1 with TRBJ2-6, with D unclear. CDR3 length: 15 residues. Germline CDR1 reads DFQATT; CDR2 reads SNEGSKA (reference sequence). Trimming removed 0 bases at V and 2 bases at J, with 8 bases between. Written as DNA, the CDR3 is TGCAGTGCTAGAGATAGTCTTGCTGGGGCCAACGTCCTGACTTTC. It is translated as CSARDSLAGANVLTF.

A few counts support this clonotype. The chain joins TRBV5-4 to TRBJ2-1, with 7 bases fitting TRBD2. With V trimmed by 4 bases and J by 1 base, 14 bases remained unmatched. Germline V lookup: CDR1 SGHNT, CDR2 YYREEE (reference sequence). This CDR3 comprises 18 residues. The CDR3 is CASSTAPTKRGSYNEQFF. The CDR3 DNA reads as TGTGCCAGCAGCACGGCCCCAACTAAGCGGGGATCCTACAATGAGCAGTTCTTC. Looking up the rest from reference TRBV5-4 and TRBJ2-1 gives the full variable domain: ETGVTQSPTHLIKTRGQQVTLRCSSQSGHNTVSWYQQALGQGPQFIFQYYREEENGRGNFPPRFSGLQFPNYSSELNVNALELDDSALYLCASSTAPTKRGSYNEQFFGPGTRLTVL.

This clonotype occurred a few times. The J gene is TRBJ1-2, the V gene TRBV20-1; 9 bases line up with TRBD1. V shed 2 bases, J shed 8 bases, and the junction held 9 bases outside the gene matches. Germline V gene data show CDR1 as DFQATT and CDR2 as SNEGSKA (reference sequence). The CDR3 extends over 14 amino acids. The CDR3 is CSARSDEQGAGYTF. CDR3 DNA: TGCAGTGCTAGATCCGACGAACAGGGGGCGGGCTACACCTTC.